This TCR beta chain was identified during a study of Graves' ophthalmopathy and Graves' hyperthyroidism. About the research overall: The term stable hyperthyroidism indicated an absence of ophthalmopathy within 18 months of follow-up.

For repertoire sequencing, the TCR beta CDR3 regions were amplified from RNA transcripts. An initial RT-PCR round employing HTBI primers preceded a second-round multiplex PCR. TCRdb reprocessed the multiplex PCR reads via MiXCR and lists one record per CDR3 protein. The data show a few hundred thousand distinct CDR3 sequences, less than 45% seen once. Concerning this clonotype: Antigen specificity is unknown.

Only newly diagnosed hyperthyroidism patients aged 18 to 65, with under 2 months' duration, were enrolled. Study-wide results and limits: Ophthalmopathy versus stable hyperthyroidism: 13-signature model gave about 87% sensitivity, less than 82% specificity.

What was sequenced was peripheral blood or thyroid tissue (not recorded which). The clonotype was recovered from an adult man with Graves' hyperthyroidism.

This CDR3 is CASSSRRGGLETQYF. CDR3 nucleotide sequence: TGTGCCAGCAGCTCCCGTCGGGGGGGCCTCGAGACCCAGTACTTC. The chain has TRBV7-8 and TRBJ2-5, with 8 bases aligning to TRBD2. The CDR3 totals 15 residues. CDR1 is SGHVS, CDR2 FQNEAQ, per germline. V lost 4 bases to trimming and J lost 5 bases; unmatched junction nucleotides: 9.